This T cell receptor beta chain was obtained from a study of beta chain features in type 1 diabetes. In the study overall: Age and gender were similar between patients and healthy donors, as were cell yields. Overall study findings and caveats: Fewer insertions but more deletions were seen at VDJ junctions in type 1 diabetes patients. An over-representation of cells with high TCR expression could result from cDNA sequencing. People with Type 1 diabetes carried modestly yet significantly shorter TCRB CDR3s in all four CD4+ subsets. A PCR bias possibly favoring shorter templates would apply equally to patients and controls.

In the case of this clone: Its cognate antigen is unknown.

cDNA synthesis used the whole RNA isolate, giving expressed TCRB sequences. The repertoire was sequenced with immunoSEQ multiplex PCR; TCRdb's copy has only in-frame clones and lacks some. The repertoire holds around 100,000 clones, with under 30% as singletons. This CDR3 has 15 amino acids. CDR1 is MNHEY, CDR2 SVGAGI, per germline. V lost 3 bases to trimming and J lost 7 bases; unmatched junction nucleotides: 7. The TCR was taken from a woman aged 18 to 35 with type 1 diabetes. The V gene is TRBV6-5, the J gene TRBJ2-1; 9 bases match TRBD1. Material: central memory CD4+ T cells from blood. The CDR3 DNA reads as TGTGCCAGCAGTTATGGGACAGGGCTAGGGAATGAGCAGTTCTTC. It is translated as CASSYGTGLGNEQFF.